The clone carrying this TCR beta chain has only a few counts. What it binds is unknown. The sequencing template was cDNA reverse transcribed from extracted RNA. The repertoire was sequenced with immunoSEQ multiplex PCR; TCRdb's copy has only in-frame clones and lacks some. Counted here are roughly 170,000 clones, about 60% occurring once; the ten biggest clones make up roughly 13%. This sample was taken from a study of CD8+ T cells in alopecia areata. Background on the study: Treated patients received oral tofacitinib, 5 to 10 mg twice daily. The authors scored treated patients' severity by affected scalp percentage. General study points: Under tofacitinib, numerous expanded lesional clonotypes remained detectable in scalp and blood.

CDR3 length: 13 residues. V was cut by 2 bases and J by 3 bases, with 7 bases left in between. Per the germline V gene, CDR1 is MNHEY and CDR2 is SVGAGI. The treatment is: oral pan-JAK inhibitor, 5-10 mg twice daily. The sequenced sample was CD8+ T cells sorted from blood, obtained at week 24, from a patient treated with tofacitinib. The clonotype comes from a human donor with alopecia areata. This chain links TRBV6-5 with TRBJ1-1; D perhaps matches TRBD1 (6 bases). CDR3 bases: TGTGCCAGCAGTTACCAGGGGTACACTGAAGCTTTCTTT. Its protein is CASSYQGYTEAFF.